Here is one T cell receptor beta chain with its context. Its target is not known. Repertoires were generated with immunoSEQ multiplex PCR, while TCRdb's copy carries only in-frame clones and drops some. The table records some 84,000 clones, roughly 90% of them present only once. The data originate from a study of OX40 agonist ivuxolimab in advanced cancers. Study in general: About 40% of patients had received prior checkpoint inhibitor therapy.

Germline CDR1 and CDR2: MGHRA and YSYEKL. J gave up 1 base and V 3 bases, and 8 bases lay outside the gene matches. The CDR3 covers 16 residues. Study conclusions and caveats: No antigen was identified for the clonally expanded peripheral T cells. On average, CD8+ T cells showed a greater number of expanded clones than CD4+.

Sequencing used CD4+ or CD8+ T cells sorted from blood, obtained in a trial of the OX40 agonist ivuxolimab. The rearrangement joins TRBV4-1 to TRBJ2-5; 7 positions agree with TRBD1. This receptor was taken from an adult with an advanced solid tumor such as melanoma, head and neck, liver or kidney cancer. CDR3 sequence (DNA): TGCGCCAGCAGCCAGATAGGGGGACAGAGCCAAGAGACCCAGTACTTC. Translation gives CASSQIGGQSQETQYF.